Below, 8 T cell receptor beta chains from the same sample are listed, as sequenced in a study of T cells in Graves' hyperthyroidism and ophthalmopathy. TCR beta CDR3 sequences were amplified from RNA transcripts. TCR CDR3 regions were first amplified by RT-PCR with HTBI primers. Each CDR3 protein gets one entry after TCRdb re-called the multiplex PCR reads with MiXCR. Seen here are 480,000 or so distinct CDR3 sequences, around 50% observed once, and the top ten hold about two fifths. Sequencing was done on a sample of peripheral blood or thyroid tissue (not recorded which). These receptors came from an adult woman with Graves' disease, either hyperthyroidism or ophthalmopathy (not recorded which).

In DNA, the CDR3 is TGTGCCAGCAGGACCGGGACAGCGAACACCGGGGCCAACGTCCTGACTTTC. Its translation is CASRTGTANTGANVLTF. The V gene is TRBV2, the J gene TRBJ2-6, with 7 bases matching TRBD1. The CDR3 extends over 17 amino acids. Losses at the gene ends were 6 bases for V and 4 bases for J; bases not matched to a gene: 12. Germline assignment: CDR1 SNHLY and CDR2 FYNNEI.

This sequence joins TRBV5-1 and TRBJ2-5; weak D call: TRBD1 (5 bases). CDR1 is SGHRS and CDR2 is YFSETQ in the germline V gene. V was clipped by 4 bases and J by 1 base, with 11 bases between them. The CDR3 runs to 14 residues. The CDR3 spells CASSQGPGQETQYF. The CDR3 nucleotides read TGCGCCAGCAGCCAGGGCCCGGGCCAAGAGACCCAGTACTTC. The full variable domain, in which reference TRBV5-1 and TRBJ2-5 provide the parts outside the CDR3, is KAGVTQTPRYLIKTRGQQVTLSCSPISGHRSVSWYQQTPGQGLQFLFEYFSETQRNKGNFPGRFSGRQFSNSRSEMNVSTLELGDSALYLCASSQGPGQETQYFGPGTRLLVL.

This clonotype has only a few counts. This chain uses TRBV28 with TRBJ2-7; 7 nucleotides match TRBD2. The V segment lost 6 bases and the J segment 6 bases; nucleotides outside the gene matches: 8. The CDR3 loop spans 13 amino acids. Germline values: CDR1 MDHEN, CDR2 SYDVKM. CDR3 nucleotide sequence: TGTGCCAGCAGGAACTCCCCTAGCGGCGAGCAGTACTTC. This gives the protein CASRNSPSGEQYF.

The chain combines TRBV29-1 with TRBJ1-1; no firm D call. CDR1 is SQVTM and CDR2 is ANQGSEA in the germline V gene. The V end lost 6 bases, the J end lost 0 bases, and 8 bases lay between the germline ends. This CDR3 is built from 12 residues. Here the CDR3 DNA reads TGCAGCGTGGCAGAGATGAACACTGAAGCTTTCTTT. This codes for CSVAEMNTEAFF.

This clonotype was picked up many times. This chain links TRBV20-1 with TRBJ1-5; D might be TRBD1 (6 bases). CDR1 and CDR2 (germline): DFQATT, SNEGSKA (reference sequence). Trimming took 5 bases from V and 3 from J, leaving 14 bases between them. CDR3 length: 14 amino acids. The CDR3: CSAAGTSLNQPQHF. The CDR3 nucleotides are TGCAGTGCTGCCGGGACATCGCTCAATCAGCCCCAGCATTTT.

This clonotype was seen ten or more times. V usage is TRBV7-2 and J usage is TRBJ1-5; a weak D match, TRBD1 (6 bases). V was cut by 4 bases and J by 7 bases, with 17 bases left in between. Germline assignment: CDR1 SGHTA and CDR2 FQGNSA. There are 15 residues in the CDR3. CDR3 nucleotides: TGTGCCAGCAGCTCCATGTGGGGGGCAGGACAGCCCCAGCATTTT. Its translation is CASSSMWGAGQPQHF.

This chain joins TRBV7-2 and TRBJ1-1; tentatively, D is TRBD1 (5 bases). V was trimmed by 10 bases and J by 10 bases, leaving 16 bases between them. Germline CDR1 and CDR2: SGHTA and FQGNSA. The CDR3 has 11 amino acids. The CDR3 is CATRDARVAFF. The DNA for the CDR3 is TGTGCCACCCGGGACGCCCGAGTAGCTTTCTTT. The full variable domain, with the rest looked up from reference TRBV7-2 and TRBJ1-1, is GAGVSQSPSNKVTEKGKDVELRCDPISGHTALYWYRQSLGQGLEFLIYFQGNSAPDKSGLPSDRFSAERTGGSVSTLTIQRTQQEDSAVYLCATRDARVAFFGQGTRLTVV.

The rearrangement uses TRBV5-1 and TRBJ2-5; D may be TRBD1 (6 bases). Per the germline V gene, CDR1 is SGHRS and CDR2 is YFSETQ. V was cut by 4 bases and J by 5 bases, with 21 bases left in between. This CDR3 has 16 residues. Here the CDR3 reads CASSGGSGARYETQYF. CDR3 DNA: TGCGCCAGCAGCGGCGGGTCAGGGGCCCGGTATGAGACCCAGTACTTC.